The entry below describes one T cell receptor beta chain. Its antigen is still unknown. Generation of TCR beta libraries employed quantitative 5'-RACE incorporating molecular barcodes. TCRdb ran MiXCR on the 5' RACE reads and lists one entry per CDR3 protein. Counted here are around 430,000 distinct CDR3 sequences, over 15% occurring once; the ten biggest clones make up around 0.92%. The germline CDR1 and CDR2 sequences are DFQATT and SNEGSKA (reference sequence). The CDR3 consists of 13 residues. Trimming cost V 5 bases and J 2 bases; bases outside gene matches: 3. The record originates from a study of CD8 T cells in ankylosing spondylitis. Study observations and caveats: Clones tied to disease were said to be significantly enriched in matched ankylosing spondylitis synovial fluid. Earlier authors reported some of these motif variants in reactive arthritis synovial fluid and blood. Seemingly distinctive of ankylosing spondylitis blood was a TCR beta motif formed by eight highly homologous variants.

The chain is built from TRBV20-1 and TRBJ1-2, with 9 bases lining up with TRBD1. This clonotype originated in a male donor with ankylosing spondylitis. Specimen: blood, either unsorted or a sorted T cell fraction (not recorded which). This CDR3 reads CSAWTGVNYGYTF. The CDR3 DNA reads as TGCAGTGCTTGGACAGGGGTGAACTATGGCTACACCTTC.